This T cell receptor beta chain was captured by sequencing in a study of CD8+CD57+ T cells in acquired aplastic anemia. Individuals selected for sequencing had exhibited CD8+CD57+ cell expansion on flow cytometry. The TCR beta profiling, which covered VDJ combination and CDR3 sequence, was carried out using genomic DNA as the template. TCRdb itself ran the reads through MiXCR, one entry per CDR3 protein. Of some 140,000 distinct CDR3 sequences in the sample, less than 60% are singletons; the top ten hold around 12%. Germline V gene data show CDR1 as SGHRS and CDR2 as YFSETQ. This CDR3 is built from 14 residues. With V trimmed by 4 bases and J by 1 base, 4 bases remained unmatched.

This TCR was recovered from a human donor with aplastic anemia. This rearrangement joins TRBV5-1 to TRBJ1-1, with 7 bases that match TRBD1. The material sequenced was sorted CD4+, CD8+, or CD8+CD57+ T cells (not recorded which) from PBMCs. CDR3 sequence: CASSMDRPNTEAFF. The CDR3 coding sequence is TGCGCCAGCAGCATGGACAGGCCGAACACTGAAGCTTTCTTT.